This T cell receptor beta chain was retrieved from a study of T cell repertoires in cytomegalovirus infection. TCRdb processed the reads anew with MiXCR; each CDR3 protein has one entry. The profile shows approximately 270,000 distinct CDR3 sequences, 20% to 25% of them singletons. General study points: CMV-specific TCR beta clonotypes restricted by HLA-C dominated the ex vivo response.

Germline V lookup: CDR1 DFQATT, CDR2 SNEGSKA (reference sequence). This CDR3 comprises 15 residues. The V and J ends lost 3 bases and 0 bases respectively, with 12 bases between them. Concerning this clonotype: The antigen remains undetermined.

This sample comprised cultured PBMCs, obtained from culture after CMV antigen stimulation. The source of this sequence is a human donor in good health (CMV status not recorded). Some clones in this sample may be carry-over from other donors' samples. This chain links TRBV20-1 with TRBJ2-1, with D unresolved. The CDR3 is CSARETSSSYNEQFF. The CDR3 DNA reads TGCAGTGCTAGGGAGACCAGCAGCTCCTACAATGAGCAGTTCTTC.